This T cell receptor (beta chain) was recorded in a study of CD8 T cells in Susac syndrome. RNA in amounts of roughly 0.5 to 1 ug was reverse transcribed with random hexamers. In TCRdb, the immunoSEQ multiplex PCR reads were re-called with MiXCR into one record per CDR3 protein. The top ten hold over 0.12% of the sample, which has around 71,000 distinct CDR3 sequences, 93% seen once. V lost 7 bases and J 3 bases, leaving 18 bases between the germline ends. CDR1 is SQVTM, CDR2 ANQGSEA, per germline. The CDR3 is made up of 15 amino acids. Patients with Susac syndrome showed fulfilment of recently defined diagnostic criteria for definite or probable disease.

The sequence was obtained from a human donor with Susac syndrome. The sample consisted of CD4+ T cells from PBMCs. The V and J genes are TRBV29-1 and TRBJ1-4; a weak D match, TRBD1 (6 bases). The CDR3 loop reads CSAKPAGAANEKLFF. The CDR3 nucleotides are TGCAGCGCCAAACCGGCGGGGGCGGCTAATGAAAAACTGTTTTTT.